This T cell receptor beta chain emerged from a study of beta chain features in type 1 diabetes. Study-level results: Possible PCR preference for shorter templates applied equally to patients and controls. Type 1 diabetes patients showed a moderate but significant shortening of TCRB CDR3s in all four CD4+ subsets.

Expressed TCRB transcripts were sequenced because the isolated RNA had all been reverse transcribed beforehand. Clones were read by immunoSEQ multiplex PCR, and TCRdb kept only the in-frame ones, dropping some. The sample contains about 660,000 clones, 11% to 15% of which appear only once. This clone was seen a few times. The antigen is undetermined. Central memory, naive, regulatory and stem cell-like memory CD4+ cells were sorted by CD45RO/CCR7/CD25/CD127/CD95/CD27. Post-sort purity exceeded 98% for all sorted populations. CDR3 size: 14 residues. The germline V gene has CDR1 SGHAT and CDR2 FQDESV (reference sequence). The V gene end was trimmed by 3 bases and the J gene end by 6 bases; junction bases not matched to a gene: 5.

Sequenced sample: naive CD4+ T cells from blood. This clonotype was sampled from a man aged 18 to 30 with type 1 diabetes. This chain joins TRBV11-1 and TRBJ1-1; TRBD1 matches 9 bases. CDR3 nucleotide sequence: TGTGCCAGCAGCTTCGGACAGGGGAATGCTGAAGCTTTCTTT. The encoded protein is CASSFGQGNAEAFF.